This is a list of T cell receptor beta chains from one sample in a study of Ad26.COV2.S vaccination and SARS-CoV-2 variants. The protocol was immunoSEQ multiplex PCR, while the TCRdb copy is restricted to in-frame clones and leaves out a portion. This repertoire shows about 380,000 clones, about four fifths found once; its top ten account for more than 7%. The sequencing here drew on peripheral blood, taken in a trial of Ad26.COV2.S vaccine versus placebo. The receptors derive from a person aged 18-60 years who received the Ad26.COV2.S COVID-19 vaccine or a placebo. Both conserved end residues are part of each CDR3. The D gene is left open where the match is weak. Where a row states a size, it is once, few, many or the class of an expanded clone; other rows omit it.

DNA: TGTGCCAGCAGCACCTGGACAGGGGGAGAACAGCCCCAGCATTTT
CDR3: CASSTWTGGEQPQHF
D: TRBD1
size: few
J: TRBJ1-5
V: TRBV5-6

DNA: TGCAGTGCTGGTGCCGGGACTAGCGGTTACAATGAGCAGTTCTTC
CDR3: CSAGAGTSGYNEQFF
D: TRBD2
size: -
J: TRBJ2-1
V: TRBV20-1

DNA: TGTGCCATCACTGCCTCGTTCCTGTCTGGCTACACCTTC
CDR3: CAITASFLSGYTF
D: -
size: -
J: TRBJ1-2
V: TRBV10-3

DNA: TGTGCCAGCAGCTTCGGGGGGAACACTGAAGCTTTCTTT
CDR3: CASSFGGNTEAFF
D: -
size: -
J: TRBJ1-1
V: TRBV7-9

DNA: TGTGCCAGCAGCACCTGGGACAAGAACACTGAAGCTTTCTTT
CDR3: CASSTWDKNTEAFF
D: -
size: -
J: TRBJ1-1
V: TRBV21-1

DNA: TGTGCCAGCAGCTTGCCCGGCCGGGGGGAGACCCAGTACTTC
CDR3: CASSLPGRGETQYF
D: -
size: -
J: TRBJ2-5
V: TRBV5-4

DNA: TGTGCCAGTAACCAACAGGGAGGCGGTGAAAAACTGTTTTTT
CDR3: CASNQQGGGEKLFF
D: -
size: -
J: TRBJ1-4
V: TRBV19

DNA: TGTGCCAGCAGCCGACTAGACGCAGGAGAGACCCAGTACTTC
CDR3: CASSRLDAGETQYF
D: -
size: once
J: TRBJ2-5
V: TRBV3-1/TRBV3-2

DNA: TGTGCCAGCAGCTTGGCAGGGAACAGCTATGGCTACACCTTC
CDR3: CASSLAGNSYGYTF
D: -
size: -
J: TRBJ1-2
V: TRBV5-4

DNA: TGCGCCAGCAGCCCCGTCCAGGGGGCCGGGGAGCTGTTTTTT
CDR3: CASSPVQGAGELFF
D: TRBD1
size: -
J: TRBJ2-2
V: TRBV5-1

DNA: TGTGCCACCAGTGCCCGCCGGGCTAGCTACAATGAGCAGTTCTTC
CDR3: CATSARRASYNEQFF
D: -
size: -
J: TRBJ2-1
V: TRBV24-1

DNA: TGCGCCAGCAGTAGAGGGCCGACAGGGGGTTCGGAGACCCAGTACTTC
CDR3: CASSRGPTGGSETQYF
D: TRBD1
size: once
J: TRBJ2-5
V: TRBV5-1

DNA: TGTGCCAGTAGTATATTAGGGTCAAACTATGGCTACACCTTC
CDR3: CASSILGSNYGYTF
D: -
size: -
J: TRBJ1-2
V: TRBV19

DNA: TGTGCCAGCAGCCGTGACGTACTCAATCTATATGGCTACACCTTC
CDR3: CASSRDVLNLYGYTF
D: -
size: -
J: TRBJ1-2
V: TRBV5-5

DNA: TGTGCCAGCAGCGGGGGGGGGCAGTACCAAGAGACCCAGTACTTC
CDR3: CASSGGGQYQETQYF
D: -
size: -
J: TRBJ2-5
V: TRBV5-4

DNA: TGCGCCAGCAGCTTGGGGCTAGCGGGAGACCCCCCCGGAGAGACCCAGTACTTC
CDR3: CASSLGLAGDPPGETQYF
D: TRBD2
size: -
J: TRBJ2-5
V: TRBV5-1

DNA: TGTGCCACCAGTGATTTGAAAGTACAGCCCCAGCATTTT
CDR3: CATSDLKVQPQHF
D: -
size: once
J: TRBJ1-5
V: TRBV24-1

DNA: TGTGCCAGTAGTATAGTTGGGGACAGGACCTATGGCTACACCTTC
CDR3: CASSIVGDRTYGYTF
D: TRBD1
size: -
J: TRBJ1-2
V: TRBV19

DNA: TGTGCCAGCAGCTTAGATAGGGACACAGGCTACGAGCAGTACTTC
CDR3: CASSLDRDTGYEQYF
D: -
size: -
J: TRBJ2-7
V: TRBV7-2

DNA: TGTGCCAGCAGCCACTGGCGGGGGGAGGGTGGAAACACCATATATTTT
CDR3: CASSHWRGEGGNTIYF
D: -
size: -
J: TRBJ1-3
V: TRBV11-2

DNA: TGTGCCAGCAGCCGACAGGAGAACTATGGCTACACCTTC
CDR3: CASSRQENYGYTF
D: -
size: -
J: TRBJ1-2
V: TRBV3-1/TRBV3-2

DNA: TGTGCCAGCAGCCCCCTAGCGGTTACCGGTGGCCATGAGCAGTTCTTC
CDR3: CASSPLAVTGGHEQFF
D: TRBD2
size: -
J: TRBJ2-1
V: TRBV7-9

DNA: TGTGCCAGCAGCTTAACCGCCGGGACTAAGGCGTATTTT
CDR3: CASSLTAGTKAYF
D: TRBD2
size: -
J: TRBJ2-3
V: TRBV7-2

DNA: TGCGCCAGTTTGGACGGCATGAACACTGAAGCTTTCTTT
CDR3: CASLDGMNTEAFF
D: -
size: once
J: TRBJ1-1
V: TRBV10-2

DNA: TGTGCCAGCAGTTACGGGCCCGAGCAGTACTTC
CDR3: CASSYGPEQYF
D: -
size: -
J: TRBJ2-7
V: TRBV6-5

DNA: TGCAGTGCTAGTCTACCGACTAGCGGGGTCACAGATACGCAGTATTTT
CDR3: CSASLPTSGVTDTQYF
D: TRBD2
size: -
J: TRBJ2-3
V: TRBV20-1

DNA: TGTGCCAGCAGCTTAGAATGGGAGAGGAACACTGAAGCTTTCTTT
CDR3: CASSLEWERNTEAFF
D: -
size: -
J: TRBJ1-1
V: TRBV11-3

DNA: TGTGCCAGCAGAGGGACAGGGTCCCCTGAAGCTTTCTTT
CDR3: CASRGTGSPEAFF
D: TRBD1
size: -
J: TRBJ1-1
V: TRBV7-9

DNA: TGTGCCATCAGTGAGACGGGACTACCCACAGATACGCAGTATTTT
CDR3: CAISETGLPTDTQYF
D: TRBD2
size: -
J: TRBJ2-3
V: TRBV10-3

DNA: TGTGCCAGCAGCTTATCTGGGAATGGCTACACCTTC
CDR3: CASSLSGNGYTF
D: -
size: -
J: TRBJ1-2
V: TRBV7-3

DNA: TGCGCCAGCAGCTTGGATCTAGCGGGAGTGGACGAGCAGTACTTC
CDR3: CASSLDLAGVDEQYF
D: TRBD2
size: -
J: TRBJ2-7
V: TRBV5-1

DNA: TGTGCCAGCAACAGAGATAGCTCCTACAATGAGCAGTTCTTC
CDR3: CASNRDSSYNEQFF
D: -
size: -
J: TRBJ2-1
V: TRBV2

DNA: TGTGCCAGCAGCCCAACCGGCAGGGTTGGAAACACCATATATTTT
CDR3: CASSPTGRVGNTIYF
D: -
size: -
J: TRBJ1-3
V: TRBV11-3

DNA: TGTGCCAGCAGCACTAGCGGGCCGAACACCGGGGAGCTGTTTTTT
CDR3: CASSTSGPNTGELFF
D: TRBD2
size: -
J: TRBJ2-2
V: TRBV6-2/TRBV6-3

DNA: TGTGCCAGCAGTTACTCGGGAAGGGTTGGCTACACCTTC
CDR3: CASSYSGRVGYTF
D: -
size: -
J: TRBJ1-2
V: TRBV6-5

DNA: TGCGCCAGCAGCCAAGGCTCGGGGGCCGCTAACGTCTATGGCTACACCTTC
CDR3: CASSQGSGAANVYGYTF
D: -
size: few
J: TRBJ1-2
V: TRBV4-1

DNA: TGCGCCAGCAGCCAAGAGGGGACGGAGACCTACGAGCAGTACTTC
CDR3: CASSQEGTETYEQYF
D: -
size: -
J: TRBJ2-7
V: TRBV4-1

DNA: TGTGCCACCAGCAGCCGCAGTCCCTCCTATCGCTACACCTTC
CDR3: CATSSRSPSYRYTF
D: -
size: -
J: TRBJ1-2
V: TRBV15

DNA: TGTGCCAGCACCAGGGCCGAGAAGGAGACCCAGTACTTC
CDR3: CASTRAEKETQYF
D: -
size: once
J: TRBJ2-5
V: TRBV7-9

DNA: TGTGCCAGCCGTCCCCGGGGGGTCTACAATGAGCAGTTCTTC
CDR3: CASRPRGVYNEQFF
D: TRBD2
size: -
J: TRBJ2-1
V: TRBV6-5

DNA: TGTGCCAGCAGCGCCGGAGGGGCTGCAGAGACCCAGTACTTC
CDR3: CASSAGGAAETQYF
D: -
size: -
J: TRBJ2-5
V: TRBV7-3

DNA: TGCGCCAGCAGCTACCAGGGGGTTTCCTACGAGCAGTACTTC
CDR3: CASSYQGVSYEQYF
D: TRBD1
size: -
J: TRBJ2-7
V: TRBV5-1

DNA: TGTGCCAGCAGCCCGACTAGCGGGTCACAAGAGACCCAGTACTTC
CDR3: CASSPTSGSQETQYF
D: TRBD2
size: -
J: TRBJ2-5
V: TRBV5-4

DNA: TGTGCCAGCAGGATGCCCGGGACAGGGCCATACGAGCAGTACTTC
CDR3: CASRMPGTGPYEQYF
D: TRBD1
size: -
J: TRBJ2-7
V: TRBV2

DNA: TGTGCCAGCAGCGCTACCCGGACTGAAGCTTTCTTT
CDR3: CASSATRTEAFF
D: -
size: -
J: TRBJ1-1
V: TRBV21-1

DNA: TGTGCCAGCAGTGCGGGAGGGGTTGAAGCTTTCTTT
CDR3: CASSAGGVEAFF
D: -
size: -
J: TRBJ1-1
V: TRBV6-2/TRBV6-3

DNA: TGTGCCAGCACCCCCGGCCGGCCCCCGTCACCCCTCCACTTT
CDR3: CASTPGRPPSPLHF
D: -
size: -
J: TRBJ1-6
V: TRBV6-5

DNA: TGTGCCAGCAGCTTACCAGGGTATGAAAAACTGTTTTTT
CDR3: CASSLPGYEKLFF
D: -
size: -
J: TRBJ1-4
V: TRBV7-9

DNA: TGTGCCAGTAGTATAGTTGGGGGTAACACTGAAGCTTTCTTT
CDR3: CASSIVGGNTEAFF
D: -
size: -
J: TRBJ1-1
V: TRBV19